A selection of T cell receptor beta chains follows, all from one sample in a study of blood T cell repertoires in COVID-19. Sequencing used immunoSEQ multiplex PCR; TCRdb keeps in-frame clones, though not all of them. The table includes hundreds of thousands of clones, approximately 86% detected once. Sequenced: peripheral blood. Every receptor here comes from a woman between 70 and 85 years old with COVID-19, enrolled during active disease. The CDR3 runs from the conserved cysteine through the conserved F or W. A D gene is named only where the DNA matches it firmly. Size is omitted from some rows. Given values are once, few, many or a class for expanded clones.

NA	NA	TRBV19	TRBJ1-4	CASRTVGGVEKLFF	TGTGCCAGTAGAACGGTTGGCGGAGTTGAAAAACTGTTTTTT
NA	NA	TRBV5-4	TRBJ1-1	CASSLGPGERSTEAFF	TGTGCCAGCAGCTTGGGTCCGGGGGAGCGGAGCACTGAAGCTTTCTTT
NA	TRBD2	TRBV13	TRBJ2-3	CASSYVAGTDTQYF	TGTGCCAGCAGCTACGTAGCGGGGACCGATACGCAGTATTTT
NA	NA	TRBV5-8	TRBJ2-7	CASSASGREQYF	TGTGCCAGCAGCGCCAGCGGTAGGGAGCAGTACTTC
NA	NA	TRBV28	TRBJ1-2	CASSLGTLNYGYTF	TGTGCCAGCAGTTTAGGGACTCTTAACTATGGCTACACCTTC
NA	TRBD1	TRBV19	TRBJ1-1	CASRTGTGGAVTEAFF	TGTGCCAGTAGGACGGGGACAGGGGGCGCAGTCACTGAAGCTTTCTTT
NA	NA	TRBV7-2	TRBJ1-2	CASSLTDIYGYTF	TGTGCCAGCAGCTTAACGGACATCTATGGCTACACCTTC
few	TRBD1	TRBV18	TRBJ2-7	CASSPDRGHEQYF	TGTGCCAGCTCACCGGACAGGGGCCACGAGCAGTACTTC
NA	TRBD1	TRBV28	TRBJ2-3	CASSSDRLGSDTQYF	TGTGCCAGCAGTTCGGACAGGTTAGGGTCAGATACGCAGTATTTT
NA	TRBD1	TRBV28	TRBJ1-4	CASSTPGQVNEKLFF	TGTGCCAGCAGTACCCCCGGACAGGTTAATGAAAAACTGTTTTTT
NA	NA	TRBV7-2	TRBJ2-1	CASSFFWANEQFF	TGTGCCAGCAGCTTTTTTTGGGCCAATGAGCAGTTCTTC
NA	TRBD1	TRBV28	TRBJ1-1	CASSRQGAQTEAFF	TGTGCCAGCAGTCGACAGGGGGCGCAGACTGAAGCTTTCTTT
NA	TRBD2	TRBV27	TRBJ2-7	CASSLGGRYEQYF	TGTGCCAGCAGTTTGGGGGGGAGATACGAGCAGTACTTC
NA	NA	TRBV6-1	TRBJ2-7	CASSEWDSSYEQYF	TGTGCCAGCAGTGAGTGGGACTCCTCCTACGAGCAGTACTTC
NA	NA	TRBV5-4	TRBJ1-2	CASSLREGGGYTF	TGTGCCAGCAGCTTAAGGGAGGGCGGTGGCTACACCTTC
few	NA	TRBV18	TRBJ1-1	CASSFSVPMEAFF	TGTGCCAGCTCTTTCTCTGTTCCCATGGAGGCTTTCTTT
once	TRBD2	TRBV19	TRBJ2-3	CASTTGGGSADTQYF	TGTGCCAGTACCACTGGGGGGGGGTCCGCAGATACGCAGTATTTT
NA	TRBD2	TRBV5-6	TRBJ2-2	CASSPLLAGAARELFF	TGTGCCAGCAGCCCTCTCCTAGCGGGGGCGGCCCGGGAGCTGTTTTTT
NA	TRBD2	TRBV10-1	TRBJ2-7	CASSVGTRGYEQYF	TGCGCCAGCAGCGTGGGGACTAGAGGCTACGAGCAGTACTTC
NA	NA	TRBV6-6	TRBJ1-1	CASLSSSGEGTEAFF	TGTGCCAGCCTATCCTCCTCAGGGGAAGGGACTGAAGCTTTCTTT
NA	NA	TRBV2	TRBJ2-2	CASRPQGPGELFF	TGTGCCAGCAGGCCCCAGGGTCCCGGGGAGCTGTTTTTT
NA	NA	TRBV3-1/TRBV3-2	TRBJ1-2	CASRLSARAGNGYTF	TGTGCCAGCAGGCTTTCAGCCAGGGCAGGAAATGGCTACACCTTC
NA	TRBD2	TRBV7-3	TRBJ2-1	CASSVPGGPSNEQFF	TGTGCCAGCAGCGTCCCGGGGGGGCCATCCAATGAGCAGTTCTTC
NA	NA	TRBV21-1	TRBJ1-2	CASSKDPIRGQGAPGYGYTF	TGTGCCAGCAGCAAAGACCCCATTCGGGGGCAGGGGGCGCCTGGCTATGGCTACACCTTC
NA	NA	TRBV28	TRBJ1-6	CASNDSVLRINSPLHF	TGTGCCAGCAACGACTCAGTGCTGCGGATTAATTCACCCCTCCACTTT
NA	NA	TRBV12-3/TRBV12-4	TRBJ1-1	CASKDGRGFGTFF	TGTGCCAGTAAGGACGGTAGGGGGTTCGGGACTTTCTTT
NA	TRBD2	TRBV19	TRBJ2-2	CASSCLRLAGGPNTGELFF	TGTGCCAGTAGTTGTCTTAGGCTAGCGGGGGGCCCGAACACCGGGGAGCTGTTTTTT
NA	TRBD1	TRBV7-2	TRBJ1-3	CASSLAGGASGNTIYF	TGTGCCAGCAGCTTAGCAGGGGGCGCCTCAGGAAACACCATATATTTT
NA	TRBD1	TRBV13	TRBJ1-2	CASSLQGAVGYTF	TGTGCCAGCAGCTTACAGGGGGCGGTTGGCTACACCTTC
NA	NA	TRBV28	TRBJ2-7	CASSFHGTGRYEQYF	TGTGCCAGCAGTTTTCACGGGACTGGACGATACGAGCAGTACTTC
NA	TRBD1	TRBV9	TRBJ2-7	CASSAGTGATYEQYF	TGTGCCAGCAGCGCCGGGACAGGGGCTACCTACGAGCAGTACTTC
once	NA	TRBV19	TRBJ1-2	CASTPRGQIYGYTF	TGTGCCAGTACTCCCCGGGGACAAATCTATGGCTACACCTTC
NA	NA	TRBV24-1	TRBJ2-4	CATLRDTWTLKNIQYF	TGTGCCACCCTCCGGGACACATGGACTCTGAAAAACATTCAGTACTTC
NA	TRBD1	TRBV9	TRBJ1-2	CASSTSGQPYGYTF	TGTGCCAGCAGCACGTCGGGACAGCCTTATGGCTACACCTTC
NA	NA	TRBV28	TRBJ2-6	CAALYSGANVLTF	TGTGCCGCCCTATACTCTGGGGCCAACGTCCTGACTTTC
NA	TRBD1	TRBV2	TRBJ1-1	CASSPGTGSDTEAFF	TGTGCCAGCAGTCCCGGGACAGGGTCGGACACTGAAGCTTTCTTT
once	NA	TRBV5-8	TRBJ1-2	CASSLDQAPNTF	TGTGCCAGCAGCTTGGATCAGGCCCCCAACACCTTC
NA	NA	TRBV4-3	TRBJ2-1	CASSQDRGIGYNEQFF	TGCGCCAGCAGCCAAGATCGAGGGATCGGGTACAATGAGCAGTTCTTC
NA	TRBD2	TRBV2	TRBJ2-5	CASSDRPLAGGAEETQYF	TGTGCCAGCAGTGATCGTCCTCTAGCGGGGGGCGCTGAGGAGACCCAGTACTTC
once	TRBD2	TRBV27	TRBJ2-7	CASSLGTSGYYEQYF	TGTGCCAGCAGTTTAGGGACTAGCGGGTATTACGAGCAGTACTTC
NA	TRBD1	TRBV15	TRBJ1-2	CATSRERDRVDGYTF	TGTGCCACCAGCAGAGAGCGGGACAGGGTGGATGGCTACACCTTC
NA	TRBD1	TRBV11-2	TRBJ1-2	CASSLRTGRSDYGYTF	TGTGCCAGCAGCTTGAGGACAGGGAGATCCGACTATGGCTACACCTTC
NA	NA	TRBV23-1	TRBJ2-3	CASSPTGRTDTQYF	TGCGCCAGCAGTCCGACAGGTCGCACAGATACGCAGTATTTT
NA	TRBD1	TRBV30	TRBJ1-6	CAWSWDSVSYNSPLHF	TGTGCCTGGAGTTGGGACAGTGTTTCCTATAATTCACCCCTCCACTTT
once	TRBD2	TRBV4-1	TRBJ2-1	CASSQDSGIGTRSYEQFF	TGCGCCAGCAGCCAAGATTCGGGGATTGGGACTAGGTCATATGAGCAGTTCTTC
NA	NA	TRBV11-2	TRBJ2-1	CASSSTVLADNEQFF	TGTGCCAGCAGCTCGACAGTCTTAGCCGACAATGAGCAGTTCTTC
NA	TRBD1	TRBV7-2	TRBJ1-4	CASSLQGAFNEKLFF	TGTGCCAGCAGCTTACAGGGGGCGTTTAATGAAAAACTGTTTTTT